The text below deals with one T cell receptor beta chain. The sample originates from a study of blood T cell repertoires in COVID-19. The CDR3 length is 16 residues. CDR1 and CDR2 from the germline V gene are SQVTM and ANQGSEA. V lost 7 bases and J lost 4, with 23 bases in between. Data came from immunoSEQ multiplex PCR; TCRdb stores just in-frame clones and leaves some out. The sample records 91,000 or so clones, roughly 82% being singletons. Sequenced: peripheral blood. This sequence originates from a man aged 50 to 60 with active or convalescent COVID-19. The chain employs TRBV29-1 and TRBJ1-5; no clear D. The CDR3 nucleotides read TGCAGCGCCCGAAACAATTCCGGGAGCTATAATCAGCCCCAGCATTTT. Residues: CSARNNSGSYNQPQHF.